The 2 T cell receptor beta chains in this list originate from one sample, sequenced in a study of radiotherapy plus CTLA-4 blockade in lung cancer. The protocol was immunoSEQ multiplex PCR, while the TCRdb copy is restricted to in-frame clones and leaves out a portion. The data show 95,000 to 150,000 clones, 70% to 90% seen once. The source was peripheral blood, collected from a patient treated with radiotherapy plus ipilimumab. The source of these receptors is a human donor with non-small cell lung cancer that progressed on radiotherapy plus ipilimumab.

This clone appeared once. This chain links TRBV4-2 with TRBJ2-3; 11 nucleotides agree with TRBD2. Germline loops: CDR1 LGHNA, CDR2 YNFKEQ. CDR3 length equals 17 residues. Germline trimming cut 4 bases from V and 4 bases from J; bases unmatched to any gene: 10. The CDR3: CASSRRGELAGADTQYF. CDR3 in DNA: TGTGCCAGCAGCCGCAGAGGGGAACTAGCGGGAGCAGATACGCAGTATTTT.

This chain joins TRBV5-1 and TRBJ2-2; no clear D. Germline values: CDR1 SGHRS, CDR2 YFSETQ. The V end lost 3 bases, the J end lost 2 bases, and 2 bases lay between the germline ends. The CDR3 loop spans 12 amino acids. CDR3 in amino acids: CASSSNTGELFF. The CDR3 nucleotides read TGCGCCAGCAGCTCTAACACCGGGGAGCTGTTTTTT.